This TCR beta chain emerged from a study of cytomegalovirus exposure and HLA in healthy donors (dated by TCRdb to about 2017). With regard to the full study: An earlier analysis of approximately 600 of the donors reported about 250 Gb of sequence data and approximately 110 million unique TCR beta sequences from some 180 million T cells. An early release covering 500 to 750 HLA-typed donors comprised about 300 gigabases of sequencing data and tens of millions of unique TCR sequences. Among the roughly 400 genotyped donors, approximately 76% belonged to the genetic ancestry cluster associated with self-reported Caucasian donors. The study aimed to test whether signatures of past pathogen exposure could be identified by cataloging public T cell receptors. The T cell repertoires of about 700 subjects were profiled by immunosequencing and related to cytomegalovirus serostatus. A separate validation cohort of 100 to 150 different subjects was used in addition to the roughly 670-subject first cohort. High-throughput TCR immunosequencing, statistical association of individual TCRs with disease status, and machine learning were combined to predict cytomegalovirus infection status. A later analysis re-analyzed previously published TCR beta repertoires from 650 to 800 donors and added high-resolution HLA genotyping to study TCR occurrence patterns. In the later analysis, no new phenotypic data were used to find candidate immune exposures; instead, reliance was placed on TCR beta sequences and their occurrence across donors. An earlier analysis of fewer than 750 of the donors used high-throughput TCR beta sequencing to judge whether each TCR beta V gene segment behaved as functional or pseudogenic. Donor age, sex, ethnicity and CMV serostatus were collected together with the repertoire data. Genome-wide SNP genotypes for about 65% of the 666 donors were used in a later genetic analysis, which treated that subset as a discovery cohort. Every discovery cohort repertoire had been produced on one sequencing platform. HLA typing included class I and class II loci at four-digit resolution. Typing coverage differed by locus: A, B, C, DRB1 and DQB1 were typed in roughly 620-630 donors, DQA1 in roughly 500, DPA1 in around 600, and DPB1 in 450 to 490. Four or five DR-DQ haplotypes were treated as single units for association and clustering because of strong linkage in the cohort. Among some 410 genotyped donors of the cohort, an average of around 240,000 unique TCR beta nucleotide sequences were sequenced per donor, approximately 20% of them non-productive.

The V end loses 6 bases and the J end loses 0 bases, and a stretch of 11 bases separates them. The CDR3 measures 14 amino acids from cysteine to phenylalanine. Only the CDR3 part of the read is kept: 42 bases, read in frame from the first base. CDR1 SGHTA and CDR2 FQGNSA were looked up in the germline V gene. For this clone: Its antigen remains undetermined. Base qualities were left out, and no much larger clone turns up one base away.

The cohort consisted of hundreds of healthy bone marrow donors. At the time of sampling, all cohort members were nominally healthy, though unrecorded immune exposures were likely present. The donor tested CMV seronegative, placing the donor among the roughly 340 seronegative members of the cohort. A peripheral blood sample was collected from each donor, and TCR beta sequencing was performed on peripheral blood mononuclear cells. Genomic DNA was extracted from the blood cell samples with the Qiagen DNeasy Blood Extraction Kit. Here is what the overall study found, with its caveats: A cluster of highly shared sequence variants was judged likely to be a technical artifact of the sequencing pipeline. In vitro tests confirmed that three of the cytomegalovirus-associated TCR beta chains recognize cytomegalovirus antigens. Because counts were too low, roughly 18 rarely observed V segments, including chromosome 9 orphons, were left out of the earlier analysis of a few hundred of the donors. In an earlier analysis of roughly 560 of the donors, most TCR beta V segments were observed in productive rearrangements about 90% or about 30% of the time, broadly matching IMGT annotations. The authors suggested that the approach could potentially be generalized to other disease states and immunological phenotypes. Only TCR beta chains were sequenced in this cohort, and the absence of alpha or paired-chain data limited detectable features. Cytomegalovirus status was reported to be diagnosed by the classifier with high specificity and sensitivity in both the original and validation cohorts. A later genetic analysis associated a missense DCLRE1C variant with V-gene and J-gene trimming of TCR beta chains, and an independent cohort replicated the association. In a later analysis, most CMV-associated TCR beta chains were found to appear HLA-restricted, with HLA associations seemingly driven largely by CMV exposure. Compared with equally common non-associated chains, HLA-associated TCR beta chains in a later analysis were more clonally expanded and had lower generation probabilities. At a false discovery rate of 0.05, a later analysis linked 15,000 to 20,000 TCR beta sequences to specific HLA alleles. Immune exposure information for the cohort was limited to CMV serostatus. Most TCR sequences were observed very rarely across donors, whereas some public TCRs were present in many individuals. Correlated functional status among segregating V segments might reflect linkage disequilibrium, but an unknown experimental factor could not be ruled out. When HLA alleles, especially DR and DQ, strongly co-occurred, TCR associations were difficult to assign to individual alleles. A further reported finding was that TCR beta sequences accurately predicted the HLA-A and HLA-B alleles for most subjects in the first cohort. Some IMGT-functional V segments, including TRBV6-2 and TRBV6-3, could not be distinguished by the 87-base-pair reads and were therefore excluded. Because HLA typing was missing for some donors at each locus, association tests included only the typed subset. In a later analysis, TCR association rates were found to vary across HLA loci, with the most associated TCRs seen for DRB1 alleles and the fewest for HLA-C alleles. In a later analysis, several top co-occurrence clusters were reported to appear linked to parvovirus B19, influenza, CMV and Epstein-Barr virus. According to a later genetic analysis, donors in an Asian-associated ancestry cluster had fewer N-insertions in productive TCRs than the roughly 670-donor mean. The study gave a list of about 150 TCR beta chains associated with cytomegalovirus. The presence/absence analyses assumed that sequencing depth was roughly uniform across donors, and that assumption may not be true.

The receptor library was made with the immunoSEQ multiplex PCR assay. The multiplex PCR relied on a mix of 60 forward primers for TCR Vbeta segments and 13 reverse primers for TCR Jbeta segments. The CDR3 region of rearranged TCR beta genes was amplified from genomic DNA by a multiplex PCR assay. The amplified TCR beta libraries were sequenced on the Illumina HiSeq System as 87-base-pair reads. In the paper's pipeline: A later analysis tallied around 87 million unique TCR beta chains across the 666 repertoires, and about 12 million of those chains were shared by two or more donors. Raw reads were error-corrected and collapsed into unique sequences with a nearest-neighbor algorithm that merged closely related sequences to remove PCR and sequencing errors. V, D and J gene segments were assigned by aligning CDR3 sequences to IMGT reference sequences. For a sequence to be retained, a match of at least six nucleotides to both a V gene segment and a J gene segment was required. Rearrangements were called productive when the CDR3 lacked stop codons and stayed in frame with V and J; all others were non-productive. Following IMGT convention, CDR3 was defined as the stretch from the second conserved V-encoded cysteine to the conserved J-encoded phenylalanine. The earlier analysis of 587 of the donors excluded any sequence lacking an unambiguous match to a single V gene segment. In an earlier analysis of some 590 of the donors, V segments were called functional above 56.7% productive rearrangements and were called segregating when the between-donor standard deviation exceeded 5%. A statistical classification framework was built for diagnosing cytomegalovirus status from the catalog of TCR beta chain sequences. V and J gene assignment, in a later analysis, came from comparing TCR nucleotide sequences with IMGT/GENE-DB human TR gene sequences. The TCRdist pipeline was used in a later analysis to assign CDR3 sequences and most-parsimonious VDJ recombination scenarios. In a later analysis, every TCR beta chain was defined by the combination of its CDR3 amino acid sequence and its V-gene family, and reads without a unique V-gene family were dropped. As a way to deal with suspected cross-contamination and a sequencing artifact, a later analysis dropped over 550 nucleotide sequences that were highly shared and had low generation probability. In a later analysis, a clonal expansion index for each public chain was calculated from normalized within-repertoire ranks of inferred template counts. Generation probabilities in a later analysis came from a VDJ recombination model fitted to out-of-frame rearrangements, and those results were checked against IGoR. A later analysis scored TCR-TCR, TCR-HLA and TCR-CMV co-occurrence with hypergeometric tests, applying a repertoire-size bias correction to TCR pairs. To estimate false discovery rates, a later analysis permuted the HLA or CMV assignments 20 times. In a later analysis, co-occurring TCRs were grouped using DBSCAN, and TCRdist sequence similarity was added for clustering within HLA-allele-positive subsets. For co-occurrence clustering, repertoires with fewer than 30,000 or more than 120,000 public chains were excluded, along with about five repertoires with anomalous nucleotide sharing. This is the immuneACCESS table as TCRdb keeps it, with only in-frame sequences that have V and J called. A part of the clones is gone; compared with another copy, unresolved V genes explain less than half, and the rest is unexplained. The V and J calls and the clone size are those of that table, but D and trimming were determined from the DNA. This sample is represented by approximately 140,000 clones; around 77% of them were singletons. Under 5.5% of the sample is held by the ten biggest clonotypes.

The origin of this receptor is a woman between 45 and 60 years old in good health and CMV-seronegative. The chain was built from TRBV7-2 and TRBJ1-1, and TRBD1 may be the D gene, going by 6 matching bases. The specimen sequenced was PBMCs. Here is the DNA: TGTGCCAGCAGACGACAGGAGTTGAACACTGAAGCTTTCTTT. Translation gives CASRRQELNTEAFF.